These 28 T cell receptor beta chains share one sample of origin, sequenced in a study of T cell responses to AZD1222 COVID-19 vaccine. Generated by immunoSEQ multiplex PCR, the TCRdb table keeps only in-frame clones and is missing some. The data show tens of thousands of clones, with 60% to 85% seen just once and over 3% held by the top ten. This specimen consisted of peripheral blood, obtained 28 days after the second AZD1222 dose. Source of these receptors: an adult who received the AZD1222 COVID-19 vaccine.

The chain combines TRBV2 with TRBJ2-6, with 7 bases identical to TRBD1. Germline V gene data show CDR1 as SNHLY and CDR2 as FYNNEI. The length of the CDR3 is 15 residues. V lost 10 bases, J lost 3 bases, and 9 bases stayed unmatched. The CDR3 spells CATSEGALGANVLTF. DNA of the CDR3: TGTGCCACATCTGAGGGGGCCCTTGGGGCCAACGTCCTGACTTTC.

The chain couples TRBV3-1 (or the pseudogene TRBV3-2) to TRBJ2-1; 7 bases are a match to TRBD2. The J segment lost 6 bases and the V segment lost 6 bases, leaving 11 bases of the junction unmatched. Per germline, CDR1 LGHDT and CDR2 YNNKEL (reference sequence). This CDR3 region has 15 residues. This CDR3 is CASSRGLVLSNEQFF. DNA for the CDR3: TGTGCCAGCAGTCGTGGACTAGTACTTAGCAATGAGCAGTTCTTC.

The V and J genes are TRBV6-5 and TRBJ1-3, with D perhaps matching TRBD1 (5 bases). Germline V lookup: CDR1 MNHEY, CDR2 SVGAGI. This CDR3 is 15 amino acids long. With 5 bases removed from V and 2 bases from J, the gap between germline ends came to 13 bases. The CDR3 is CASSRGLSAGNTIYF. Here the CDR3 DNA reads TGTGCCAGCAGTCGGGGACTTTCAGCTGGAAACACCATATATTTT.

This chain joins TRBV28 and TRBJ2-4, with D maybe TRBD1 (7 bases). Looked up from germline, CDR1 is MDHEN and CDR2 is SYDVKM. The ends were cut back, 2 bases at V and 1 base at J, with 12 bases in the middle. This CDR3 is built from 16 residues. Here the CDR3 DNA reads TGTGCCAGCAGTTTAGGAGGGGGCACGGCCAAAAACATTCAGTACTTC. Amino acids: CASSLGGGTAKNIQYF.

This clone appeared once. The rearrangement uses TRBV5-8 and TRBJ2-3; 7 bases are shared with TRBD2. Germline trimming cut 0 bases from V and 2 bases from J; bases unmatched to any gene: 9. The CDR3 covers 17 residues. CDR1 is SGHTS, CDR2 YDEGEE, per germline. CDR3 sequence: CASSLDLGEGDTDTQYF. CDR3 sequence (DNA): TGTGCCAGCAGCTTGGACTTGGGGGAGGGAGACACAGATACGCAGTATTTT.

This chain joins TRBV4-2 and TRBJ2-3; the match to TRBD2 covers 10 bases. Germline CDR1 is LGHNA and CDR2 is YNFKEQ. V lost 4 bases, J lost 3 bases, and 4 bases stayed unmatched. The CDR3 runs to 15 residues. In nucleotides, the CDR3 is TGTGCCAGCAGCCTAAGCGGGGGGGCAACAGATACGCAGTATTTT. Translation: CASSLSGGATDTQYF.

The J gene is TRBJ1-1, the V gene TRBV7-6, with 7 bases fitting TRBD1. This CDR3 region has 17 residues. The ends lost 5 bases at V and 1 base at J; junction bases unmatched: 13. Germline assignment: CDR1 SGHVS and CDR2 FNYEAQ. CDR3 sequence reads: CASSLTTGTAQNTEAFF. DNA for the CDR3: TGTGCCAGCAGCCTCACCACAGGGACAGCCCAGAACACTGAAGCTTTCTTT. Full variable domain (missing parts from reference TRBV7-6 and TRBJ1-1): GAGVSQSPRYKVTKRGQDVALRCDPISGHVSLYWYRQALGQGPEFLTYFNYEAQQDKSGLPNDRFSAERPEGSISTLTIQRTEQRDSAMYRCASSLTTGTAQNTEAFFGQGTRLTVV.

The genes are TRBV12-3 or TRBV12-4 and TRBJ1-1; no clear D. The CDR3 length is 12 residues. With 7 bases removed from V and 3 bases from J, the gap between germline ends came to 9 bases. The CDR3 sequence: CASNGDHTEAFF. CDR3 nucleotides: TGTGCCAGCAATGGTGATCACACTGAAGCTTTCTTT.

The CDR3 spells CASNLNTEAFF. CDR3 in DNA: TGTGCCAGTAACTTGAACACTGAAGCTTTCTTT. The rearrangement joins TRBV6-5 to TRBJ1-1; no definite D call. The V end lost 9 bases, the J end lost 0 bases, and 5 bases lay between the germline ends. Looked up from germline, CDR1 is MNHEY and CDR2 is SVGAGI. The CDR3 is 11 amino acids.

The chain carries TRBV9 and TRBJ2-3, with TRBD2 matching 10 bases. The V segment lost 0 bases and the J segment 6 bases; nucleotides outside the gene matches: 7. The CDR3 is made up of 16 amino acids. Germline values: CDR1 SGDLS, CDR2 YYNGEE. CDR3 sequence (DNA): TGTGCCAGCAGCGTAGGCAGCGGGGGGGCCGGGGATACGCAGTATTTT. This encodes CASSVGSGGAGDTQYF.

The chain combines TRBV5-8 with TRBJ1-5; 9 bases agree with TRBD1. With V trimmed by 4 bases and J by 4 bases, 0 bases remained unmatched. In germline, CDR1 is SGHTS, CDR2 YDEGEE. This CDR3 is built from 13 residues. CDR3 nucleotide sequence: TGTGCCAGCAGCGGACAGGGGAATCAGCCCCAGCATTTT. Translation: CASSGQGNQPQHF.

The CDR3 DNA follows: TGTGCCAGTAGTATTGGACAGGGTTATGGCTACACCTTC. It translates to CASSIGQGYGYTF. The chain couples TRBV19 to TRBJ1-2, with TRBD1 identical over 8 bases. This CDR3 is built from 13 residues. The germline CDR1 and CDR2 sequences are LNHDA and SQIVND (reference sequence). V was pared by 3 bases and J by 5 bases, with 2 bases of the junction left unmatched.

The CDR3 DNA reads TGTGCCAGCAGCTTGGGACAGGGGGGCCGTACCGGGGAGCTGTTTTTT. It codes for CASSLGQGGRTGELFF. The rearrangement joins TRBV5-4 to TRBJ2-2; 9 positions match TRBD1. V shed 0 bases and J 5 bases; nucleotides not matched to a gene: 5. The CDR3 spans 16 residues. CDR1 is SGHNT and CDR2 is YYREEE in the germline V gene (reference sequence).

V usage is TRBV29-1 and J usage is TRBJ1-4; D is unresolved. The CDR3 extends over 14 amino acids. The germline V and J ends were trimmed by 5 bases and 0 bases, with 10 bases remaining between them. CDR1 is SQVTM, CDR2 ANQGSEA, per germline. The CDR3 nucleotides read TGCAGCGTTCTGGGCGATGCAACTAATGAAAAACTGTTTTTT. Its protein product is CSVLGDATNEKLFF.

The rearrangement uses TRBV6-1 and TRBJ2-7; D ambiguous. This CDR3 region has 15 residues. CDR1 MNHNS and CDR2 SASEGT come from the germline V gene. The V end lost 1 base, the J end lost 4 bases, and 14 bases lay between the germline ends. CDR3 amino acids: CASSEVLGREYEQYF. The CDR3 region has the DNA TGTGCCAGCAGTGAAGTTTTGGGTAGAGAGTACGAGCAGTACTTC.

The J gene is TRBJ2-7, the V gene TRBV10-3; D uncertain. Germline CDR1 and CDR2: ENHRY and SYGVKD. The ends were cut back, 2 bases at V and 0 bases at J, with 11 bases in the middle. The CDR3 contains 15 residues. The CDR3 sequence is CAISEAGFSSYEQYF. DNA of the CDR3: TGTGCCATCAGTGAGGCAGGCTTTAGCTCCTACGAGCAGTACTTC.

This sequence joins TRBV7-9 and TRBJ2-1; 8 nucleotides match TRBD2. Trimming at V came to 5 bases and at J to 8 bases, leaving 8 bases not matched to a gene. The CDR3 covers 14 residues. Germline loops: CDR1 SEHNR, CDR2 FQNEAQ (reference sequence). The CDR3 region has the DNA TGTGCCAGCAGCGCCCCGGGAGGGGCGGATGAGCAGTTCTTC. Its protein is CASSAPGGADEQFF.

The V call is TRBV28, the J call TRBJ1-5; D ambiguous. The CDR3 spans 12 residues. Germline V lookup: CDR1 MDHEN, CDR2 SYDVKM. V was cut by 3 bases and J by 6 bases, with 6 bases left in between. CDR3 nucleotides: TGTGCCAGCAGTTTGGACTCTCAGCCCCAGCATTTT. Translating it yields CASSLDSQPQHF.

This rearrangement joins TRBV3-1 (or the pseudogene TRBV3-2) to TRBJ1-2; maybe TRBD1 (5 bases). Germline V CDR1 and CDR2: LGHDT, YNNKEL (reference sequence). V lost 5 bases and J lost 7, with 14 bases in between. CDR3 length equals 13 residues. CDR3 region: CASSSRQSSGYTF. CDR3 nucleotides: TGTGCCAGCAGCTCCAGACAGTCGTCTGGCTACACCTTC.

This clone was counted a few times. This chain joins TRBV7-3 and TRBJ2-6; D is perhaps TRBD2 (6 bases). Germline V lookup: CDR1 SGHTA, CDR2 FQGTGA. The CDR3 has 17 amino acids. Between the trimmed V and J ends, which lost 8 bases and 0 bases, there was a span of 17 bases. As DNA, the CDR3 is TGTGCCAGCGGCCTTGGAGGGGCGAACTCTGGGGCCAACGTCCTGACTTTC. Translated: CASGLGGANSGANVLTF.

This chain's CDR3 is CASSLGTSNEQFF. The CDR3 DNA reads TGTGCCAGCAGCTTAGGGACTAGCAATGAGCAGTTCTTC. The chain couples TRBV7-2 to TRBJ2-1, with 7 bases matching TRBD2. Trimming removed 1 base from V and 6 bases from J; junction bases left unmatched: 0. CDR3 size: 13 residues. Germline CDR1 is SGHTA and CDR2 is FQGNSA.

The chain is built from TRBV6-5 and TRBJ1-5; possible D gene TRBD1, 5 bases. The CDR3 spans 11 residues. V was shortened by 11 bases and J by 4 bases, with 9 bases between the two germline ends. The V gene's germline CDR1 is MNHEY and CDR2 SVGAGI. This CDR3 reads CAVGANQPQHF. CDR3 nucleotide sequence: TGTGCCGTCGGGGCAAATCAGCCCCAGCATTTT.

This chain joins TRBV19 and TRBJ2-1, with 8 bases lining up with TRBD1. The CDR3 sequence is 15 residues long. Germline CDR1 reads LNHDA; CDR2 reads SQIVND (reference sequence). The V segment lost 4 bases and the J segment 2 bases; nucleotides outside the gene matches: 4. CDR3 DNA: TGTGCCAGTAGTACGACAGGGGACACCTACAATGAGCAGTTCTTC. Its translation is CASSTTGDTYNEQFF.

The chain carries TRBV18 and TRBJ2-2, with D tentatively TRBD1 (5 bases). The CDR3 loop spans 16 amino acids. Trimming shortened V by 2 bases and J by 1 base, and 11 bases separated the two germline ends. CDR1 KGHSH and CDR2 LQKENI come from the germline V gene. In DNA form, the CDR3 reads TGTGCCAGCTCACCATCCGACAGTAGGAACACCGGGGAGCTGTTTTTT. Amino acids: CASSPSDSRNTGELFF.

The chain couples TRBV4-3 to TRBJ1-1; D remains unclear. The CDR3 covers 13 residues. CDR1 is LGHNA and CDR2 is YSLEER in the germline V gene. The ends were cut back, 4 bases at V and 8 bases at J, with 14 bases in the middle. CDR3 nucleotide sequence: TGCGCCAGCAGCCCAGACATCGGCGGCGAAGCTTTCTTT. Its translation is CASSPDIGGEAFF.

This clone appeared a few times. J is TRBJ1-6 and V is TRBV19, with 8 bases aligning to TRBD1. Losses at the gene ends were 5 bases for V and 8 bases for J; bases not matched to a gene: 14. This CDR3 is 17 amino acids long. Germline-derived CDR1 and CDR2 are LNHDA and SQIVND (reference sequence). The CDR3 DNA sequence: TGTGCCAGTAGTCCCCCCCCCAGGGGGCAACGTGATTCACCCCTCCACTTT. Protein: CASSPPPRGQRDSPLHF. Full variable domain (rest looked up from reference TRBV19 and TRBJ1-6): DGGITQSPKYLFRKEGQNVTLSCEQNLNHDAMYWYRQDPGQGLRLIYYSQIVNDFQKGDIAEGYSVSREKKESFPLTVTSAQKNPTAFYLCASSPPPRGQRDSPLHFGNGTRLTVT.

The gene calls are TRBV14 and TRBJ2-3; 11 bases line up with TRBD1. V shed 4 bases, J shed 7 bases, and the junction held 4 bases outside the gene matches. This CDR3 is built from 14 residues. Per germline, CDR1 SGHDN and CDR2 FVKESK. The CDR3 is CASSLWTGGNTQYF. The DNA of the CDR3 is TGTGCCAGCAGCCTTTGGACAGGGGGCAATACGCAGTATTTT.

The chain combines TRBV27 with TRBJ1-5, with D possibly TRBD1 on 5 matching bases. The CDR3 spans 14 residues. Germline V gene lookup returns CDR1 MNHEY and CDR2 SMNVEV (reference sequence). V lost 5 bases, J lost 6 bases, and 14 bases lay in between. The CDR3 bases are TGTGCCAGCAGTCCCGAAAGGGGAAGTCAGCCCCAGCATTTT. Translating it yields CASSPERGSQPQHF.